This record covers a single TCR beta chain. What this receptor recognizes is not known. Base qualities are missing; no much larger clone stands one base away. TCRbeta CDR3 regions were amplified from genomic DNA by means of the immunoSEQ Assay, a bias-controlled multiplex PCR. The paper's data handling went like this. The number of nucleated cells in each sample was estimated by amplification of reference gene primers within the assay. To quantify the absolute abundance of each unique TCRbeta CDR3 rearrangement, sequence reads were collapsed and filtered. For each sample, productive Simpson clonality was calculated as the square root of Simpson's diversity index over productive rearrangements. Not all clones reach the TCRdb copy of this immuneACCESS table, which keeps in-frame sequences only. Checked studies attribute under half of the gap to unresolved V genes and leave the rest unexplained. For V, J and clone size, that table is used; D and trimming come from the DNA. Counted in this sample were about 220,000 clones; 80% of them appeared once. The top ten clonotypes cover more than 7% of the sample.

Whole blood was collected in K2EDTA tubes by collaborating institutions according to the institutions' own protocols. Collaborator samples were shipped for TCRbeta analysis as frozen whole blood, isolated PBMCs, or DNA extracted from either sample type. This entry comes from a study of blood T cell repertoires in COVID-19 (dated by TCRdb to 2020 to 2022). About the study as a whole: Samples covering the acute and convalescent phases of COVID-19 were provided by collaborators in the United States, Italy and Spain. The samples were drawn from two sources: the first 160 participants of the ongoing ImmuneRACE study, and 950 to 1,500 subjects contributed by 6 global collaborators. The repertoires were released in a freely available public database intended as a resource for research on the immune response to SARS-CoV-2. The sample metadata nearly always contained a de-identified subject ID, COVID-19 status, age in years and sex. The prospective study material was composed of cDNA or gDNA derived from T cells, B-cell-depleted T cells, or PBMCs. HLA class I and class II types, where available, came from metadata supplied by the sample provider rather than from assay-based typing. The dataset comprised deeply sampled blood TCRbeta repertoires from subjects exposed to, actively infected with, or recovered from COVID-19. General study outcomes and caveats: The quantity of clinical and demographic metadata differed by source and by participant and was supplied without curation.

This receptor was obtained from a woman in her sixties or seventies with acute or convalescent COVID-19. The sequencing input was peripheral blood.

The DNA sequence reads TGTGCCAGTAGTAGAAACAGGTTTGATAATTCACCCCTCCACTTT. Its translation is CASSRNRFDNSPLHF. Recombination joined TRBV19 with TRBJ1-6; TRBD1 is perhaps the D gene, given 5 matching bases. CDR1 LNHDA and CDR2 SQIVND are derived from the germline V gene (reference sequence). Trimming takes 4 bases from V and 5 bases from J, and the germline ends sit 12 bases apart. The CDR3 covers 15 residues, taking in both the cysteine and the phenylalanine. Only CDR3 DNA remains: 45 bases, in frame from the first base.